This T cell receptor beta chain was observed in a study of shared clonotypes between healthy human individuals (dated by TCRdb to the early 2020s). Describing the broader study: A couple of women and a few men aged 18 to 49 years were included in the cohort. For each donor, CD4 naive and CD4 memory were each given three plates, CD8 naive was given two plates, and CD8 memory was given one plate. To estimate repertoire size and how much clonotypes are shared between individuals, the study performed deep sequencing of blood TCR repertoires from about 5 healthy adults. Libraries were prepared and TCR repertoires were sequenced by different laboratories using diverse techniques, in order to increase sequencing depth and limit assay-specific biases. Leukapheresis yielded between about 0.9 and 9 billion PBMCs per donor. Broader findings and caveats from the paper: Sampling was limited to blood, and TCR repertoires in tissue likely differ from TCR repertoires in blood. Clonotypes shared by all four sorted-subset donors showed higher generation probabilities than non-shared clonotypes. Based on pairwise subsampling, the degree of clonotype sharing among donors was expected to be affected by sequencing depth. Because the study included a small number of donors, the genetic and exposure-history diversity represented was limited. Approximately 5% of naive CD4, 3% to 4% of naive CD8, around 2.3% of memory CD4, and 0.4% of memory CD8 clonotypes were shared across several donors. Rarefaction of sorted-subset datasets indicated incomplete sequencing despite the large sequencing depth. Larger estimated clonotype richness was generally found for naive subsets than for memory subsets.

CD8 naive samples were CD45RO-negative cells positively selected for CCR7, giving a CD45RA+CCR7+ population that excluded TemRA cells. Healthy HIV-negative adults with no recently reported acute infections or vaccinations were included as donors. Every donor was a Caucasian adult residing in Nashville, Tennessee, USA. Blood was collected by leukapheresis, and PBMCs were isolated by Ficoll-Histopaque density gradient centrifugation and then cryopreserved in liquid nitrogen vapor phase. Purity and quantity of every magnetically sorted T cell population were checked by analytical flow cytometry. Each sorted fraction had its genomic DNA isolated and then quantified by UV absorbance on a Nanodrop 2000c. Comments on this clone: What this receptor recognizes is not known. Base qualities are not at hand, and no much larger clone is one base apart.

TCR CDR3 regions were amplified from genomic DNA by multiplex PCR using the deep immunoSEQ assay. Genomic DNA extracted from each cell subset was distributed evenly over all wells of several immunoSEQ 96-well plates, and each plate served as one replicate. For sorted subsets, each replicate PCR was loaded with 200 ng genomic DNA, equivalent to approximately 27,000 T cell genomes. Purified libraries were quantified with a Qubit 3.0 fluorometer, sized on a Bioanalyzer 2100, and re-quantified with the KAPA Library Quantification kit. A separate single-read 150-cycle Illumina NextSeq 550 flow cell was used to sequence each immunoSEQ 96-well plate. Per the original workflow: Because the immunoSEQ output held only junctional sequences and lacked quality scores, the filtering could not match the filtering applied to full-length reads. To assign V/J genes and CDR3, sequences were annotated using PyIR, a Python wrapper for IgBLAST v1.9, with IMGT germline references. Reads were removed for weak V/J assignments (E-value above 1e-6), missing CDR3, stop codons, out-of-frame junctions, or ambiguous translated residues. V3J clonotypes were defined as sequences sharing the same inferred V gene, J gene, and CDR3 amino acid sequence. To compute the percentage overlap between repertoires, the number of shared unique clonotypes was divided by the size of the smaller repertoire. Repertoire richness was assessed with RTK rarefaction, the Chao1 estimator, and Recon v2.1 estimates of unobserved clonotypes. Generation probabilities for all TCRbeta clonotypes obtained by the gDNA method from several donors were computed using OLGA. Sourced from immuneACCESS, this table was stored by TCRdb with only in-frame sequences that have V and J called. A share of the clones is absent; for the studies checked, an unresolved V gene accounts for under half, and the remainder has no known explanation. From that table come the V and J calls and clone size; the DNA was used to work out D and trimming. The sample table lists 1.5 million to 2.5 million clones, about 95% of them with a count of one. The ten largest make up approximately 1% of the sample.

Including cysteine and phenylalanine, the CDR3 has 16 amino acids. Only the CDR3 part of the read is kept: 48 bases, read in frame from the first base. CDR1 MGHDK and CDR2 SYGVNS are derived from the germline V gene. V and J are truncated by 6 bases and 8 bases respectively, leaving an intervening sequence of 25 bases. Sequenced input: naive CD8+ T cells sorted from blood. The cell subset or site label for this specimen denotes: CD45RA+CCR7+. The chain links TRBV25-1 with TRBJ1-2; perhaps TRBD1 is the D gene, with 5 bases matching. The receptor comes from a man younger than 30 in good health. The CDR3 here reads CASREATTGLIGGYTF. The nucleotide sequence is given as TGTGCCAGCAGAGAGGCCACAACAGGCCTAATTGGCGGCTACACCTTC.